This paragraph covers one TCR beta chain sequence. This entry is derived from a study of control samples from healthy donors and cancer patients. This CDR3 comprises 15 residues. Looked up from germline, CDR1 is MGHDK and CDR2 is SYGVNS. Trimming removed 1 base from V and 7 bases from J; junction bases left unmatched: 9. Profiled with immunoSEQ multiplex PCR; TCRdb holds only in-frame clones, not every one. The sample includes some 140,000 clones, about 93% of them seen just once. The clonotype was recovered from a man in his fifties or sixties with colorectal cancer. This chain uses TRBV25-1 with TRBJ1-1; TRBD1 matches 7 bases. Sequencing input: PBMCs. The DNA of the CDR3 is TGTGCCAGCAGTGAATCACTCATGGACAGGAATGAAGCTTTCTTT. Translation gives CASSESLMDRNEAFF.